This note documents a single TCR beta chain sequence. As yet, its antigen is unknown. Germline CDR1 is MGHDK and CDR2 is SYGVNS. The V end lost 5 bases, the J end lost 0 bases, and 11 bases lay between the germline ends. The CDR3 is made up of 16 amino acids. This specimen comes from a study of T cells after yellow fever vaccination. Findings of the study overall: Clonotypes found in both CD4 and CD8 compartments made up a small share. The study re-detected most primary-vaccination clones after the booster (96% CD4, roughly 88% CD8).

As TCR cDNA was made by 5'RACE template switching, a universal primer site and UMIs were added. Via MiXCR, TCRdb re-called the 5' RACE reads, giving one row per CDR3 protein. The sample lists about 310,000 distinct CDR3 sequences; 3% to 4.5% were seen once. The sample here was PBMCs, taken on the day of the yellow fever booster vaccination. This sequence was found in a man aged 18-30 years who received the YFV17D yellow fever vaccine. The chain carries TRBV25-1 and TRBJ1-6; D unclear. CDR3 in DNA: TGTGCCAGCAGTCGGGGTCCGAGCTCCTATAATTCACCCCTCCACTTT. This sequence encodes CASSRGPSSYNSPLHF. Full variable domain (rest looked up from reference TRBV25-1 and TRBJ1-6): EADIYQTPRYLVIGTGKKITLECSQTMGHDKMYWYQQDPGMELHLIHYSYGVNSTEKGDLSSESTVSRIRTEHFPLTLESARPSHTSQYLCASSRGPSSYNSPLHFGNGTRLTVT.